This T cell receptor beta chain was captured in a study of T-cell reconstitution after alpha-beta-depleted transplantation in children (dated by TCRdb to about 2016). The study in broad terms: Using TCR repertoire profiling, the study followed T-cell immune reconstitution in a quantitative way in children after TCRalphabeta/CD19-depleted allogeneic hematopoietic cell transplantation.

About this clonotype: Its antigen remains undetermined. No base quality information exists; no much larger clone differs at one position.

Libraries were made using PCR. Sequencing took place on an Illumina HiSeq 2500. Molecular barcoding was employed in the preparation of TCR libraries, with unique molecular identifiers being used to normalize TCRbeta repertoire quantification. TCRdb itself trimmed the public reads at Q25 with fastp, ran MiXCR and retained productive beta chains. Identical CDR3 protein sequences are pooled into one entry, listed with their most common genes and DNA. The sample table shows around 500,000 distinct CDR3 sequences, and 23% are seen once. 13% to 15% of the sample is held by the ten biggest clonotypes. Findings and caveats that apply to the study as a whole: Hyperexpanded clone frequencies declined over subsequent months; after one year, T-cell counts and TCRbeta diversity were mostly attributed to newly produced T cells. Apparently early alphabetaT-cell count recovery about two months after transplant reportedly relied on only several hundred rapidly expanded clones derived from non-depleted graft cells. In some patients, the high TCRbeta diversity seen at day 60 was put down to recipient T cells and intrathymic progenitors that had survived conditioning.

The treatment or condition label on this specimen signifies: allogeneic hematopoietic cell transplantation with graft depleted of TCRalphabeta T cells and CD19 B cells. TCRalphabeta/CD19-depleted allogeneic hematopoietic cell grafts were given to the transplant recipients, all of whom were children. Here the sequenced sample was PBMCs, mostly from graft donor cells, taken 360 days after TCRalphabeta/CD19-depleted stem cell transplant. The TCR originated in a boy in the first two years of life who had a stem cell transplant for acute myeloid leukemia, so the T cells may come from the graft donor.

The base sequence is TGTGCCATCAGACGGGACAGGGAGACCCAGGGTGAGCAGTTCTTC. It codes for CAIRRDRETQGEQFF. The chain was built from TRBV10-3 and TRBJ2-1; 9 junctional bases match TRBD1. CDR1 is given as ENHRY and CDR2 as SYGVKD, both from the germline V gene. The germline V and J ends show losses of 6 bases and 9 bases respectively, and no gene match explains 12 bases of the junction. Including cysteine and phenylalanine, the CDR3 has 15 amino acids. The retained sequence is limited to the CDR3, 45 bases, with the frame set at the first base.